This TCR beta chain was profiled in a study of identical twins' blood T cells. MiXCR was run by TCRdb on the 5' RACE reads, yielding one entry per CDR3 protein. The table shows 350,000 to 400,000 distinct CDR3 sequences, with roughly 28% occurring only once. Study-level points and caveats: Twins shared more top CDR3 clonotypes than unrelated donors did.

This CDR3 has 16 amino acids. V was cut by 3 bases and J by 0 bases, with 12 bases left in between. Germline loops: CDR1 SGHDN, CDR2 FVKESK. This clonotype was seen many times. Its target is unknown. This receptor was obtained from a woman aged 18-49 years in good health. Sequencing used PBMCs. The rearrangement links TRBV14 to TRBJ1-5, with D unresolved. The CDR3 region has the DNA TGTGCCAGCAGCCAGCGGAAGCTGTATAGCAATCAGCCCCAGCATTTT. Protein: CASSQRKLYSNQPQHF.